Shown below are 22 T cell receptor beta chains from a single sample sequenced in a study of blood T cell repertoires in COVID-19. The protocol was immunoSEQ multiplex PCR, while the TCRdb copy is restricted to in-frame clones and leaves out a portion. Altogether 150,000 to 200,000 clones are present, about 86% being singletons, with the ten largest covering under 3%. Specimen: peripheral blood. Receptor source: a human donor with acute or convalescent COVID-19. The donor label of this sample is uncertain.

This chain joins TRBV9 and TRBJ2-1; 8 bases agree with TRBD1. V was clipped by 1 base and J by 9 bases; unmatched bases: 6. CDR3 size: 14 residues. The germline V gene encodes CDR1 SGDLS and CDR2 YYNGEE. The chain's CDR3 is CASSVQGAGGEQFF. The CDR3 DNA reads as TGTGCCAGCAGCGTACAGGGGGCTGGCGGTGAGCAGTTCTTC.

The chain carries TRBV4-2 and TRBJ1-2; TRBD1 is a possible D gene (5 bases). Germline CDR1 LGHNA, CDR2 YNFKEQ. This CDR3 has 15 amino acids. V was pared by 0 bases and J by 2 bases, with 10 bases between. CDR3 amino acids: CASSQDKGPNYGYTF. CDR3 nucleotide sequence: TGTGCCAGCAGCCAAGATAAGGGGCCCAACTATGGCTACACCTTC.

V gene TRBV3-1 (or the pseudogene TRBV3-2) combines with J gene TRBJ2-7; TRBD2 might be the D (6 bases). Germline V gene lookup returns CDR1 LGHDT and CDR2 YNNKEL (reference sequence). The CDR3 has 17 residues. Trimming cost V 2 bases and J 1 base, with 18 bases left between them. The CDR3 bases are TGTGCCAGCAGCCAAAATGGGGTCTACGGGGGATCCTACGAGCAGTACTTC. Translation: CASSQNGVYGGSYEQYF.

The chain joins TRBV2 to TRBJ2-1; the match to TRBD2 covers 8 bases. The CDR3 consists of 13 residues. The V and J ends lost 4 bases and 6 bases, in that order; junction bases with no gene match: 2. CDR1 is SNHLY, CDR2 FYNNEI, per germline. The CDR3 loop reads CASSGGTSNEQFF. The DNA for the CDR3 is TGTGCCAGCAGTGGCGGGACTAGCAATGAGCAGTTCTTC.

The chain has TRBV5-1 and TRBJ1-4; 8 bases map to TRBD1. This CDR3 has 16 residues. Germline V gene sequence: CDR1 SGHRS, CDR2 YFSETQ. The trim removed 4 bases at V and 4 bases at J, leaving 9 bases unmatched. The CDR3 DNA sequence: TGCGCCAGCAGCCAAAATACAGGGGGGCTTAATGAAAAACTGTTTTTT. Translation gives CASSQNTGGLNEKLFF.

This clone was detected only a few times. This chain uses TRBV5-6 with TRBJ2-1; D is possibly TRBD2 (7 bases). Trimming stripped 2 bases from V and 8 bases from J, with 8 bases between. Germline values: CDR1 SGHDT, CDR2 YYEEEE. This CDR3 spans 12 amino acids. The CDR3 spells CASSLGGDEQFF. In DNA, the CDR3 is TGTGCCAGCAGCTTAGGGGGGGATGAGCAGTTCTTC.

The V and J genes are TRBV7-9 and TRBJ1-2; D is undetermined. The CDR3 sequence is 16 residues long. CDR1 and CDR2 (germline): SEHNR, FQNEAQ (reference sequence). V lost 0 bases and J 0 bases, leaving 11 bases between the germline ends. CDR3 sequence reads: CASSLAGGKTNYGYTF. CDR3 DNA: TGTGCCAGCAGCTTAGCGGGCGGGAAAACTAACTATGGCTACACCTTC.

The V gene is TRBV19, the J gene TRBJ2-6; TRBD1 aligns across 8 bases. V lost 3 bases to trimming and J lost 0 bases; unmatched junction nucleotides: 4. The CDR3 consists of 17 residues. Germline V gene lookup returns CDR1 LNHDA and CDR2 SQIVND (reference sequence). DNA for the CDR3: TGTGCCAGTAGTATCGGGACAGGCTACTCTGGGGCCAACGTCCTGACTTTC. Protein product: CASSIGTGYSGANVLTF.

The chain links TRBV19 to TRBJ1-1; D possibly corresponds to TRBD1 (5 bases). This CDR3 contains 13 residues. The germline V gene has CDR1 LNHDA and CDR2 SQIVND (reference sequence). V was clipped by 4 bases and J by 1 base, with 7 bases between them. CDR3 protein: CASSTTENTEAFF. The CDR3 bases are TGTGCCAGTAGTACGACAGAGAACACTGAAGCTTTCTTT.

In its sample, this clone was seen once. This sequence joins TRBV29-1 and TRBJ1-2, with D perhaps TRBD1 (5 bases). The germline CDR1 and CDR2 sequences are SQVTM and ANQGSEA. The ends were cut back, 7 bases at V and 6 bases at J, with 12 bases in the middle. The CDR3 consists of 11 residues. CDR3 bases: TGCAGCGATCACCGGGGGGATGGCTACACCTTC. Its protein is CSDHRGDGYTF.

The V and J genes are TRBV7-2 and TRBJ2-2, with a possible D match to TRBD1 (8 bases). This CDR3 spans 16 amino acids. The V end was cut by 7 bases, the J end by 5 bases, with 20 bases between. The germline CDR1 and CDR2 sequences are SGHTA and FQGNSA. The CDR3, as DNA: TGTGCCAGCACCCCCGGGGGGAGACAGGGGACCGGGGAGCTGTTTTTT. Translated: CASTPGGRQGTGELFF.

The chain employs TRBV27 and TRBJ1-6, with D perhaps matching TRBD1 (6 bases). The CDR3 spans 17 residues. The V and J ends lost 5 bases and 1 base respectively, with 15 bases between them. Germline loops: CDR1 MNHEY, CDR2 SMNVEV (reference sequence). The CDR3 nucleotides are TGTGCCAGCAGTGGACAGACCAAAGGGTCCTATAATTCACCCCTCCACTTT. Translation gives CASSGQTKGSYNSPLHF.

The chain recombines TRBV9 with TRBJ1-2, with 12 positions matching TRBD1. Germline V lookup: CDR1 SGDLS, CDR2 YYNGEE. The ends lost 3 bases at V and 7 bases at J; junction bases unmatched: 4. The CDR3 loop spans 14 amino acids. DNA of the CDR3: TGTGCCAGCAGCGACGGGACAGGGGGCCGTGGCTACACCTTC. As protein: CASSDGTGGRGYTF. Based on the CDR3 plus reference TRBV9 and TRBJ1-2, the full variable domain is DSGVTQTPKHLITATGQRVTLRCSPRSGDLSVYWYQQSLDQGLQFLIQYYNGEERAKGNILERFSAQQFPDLHSELNLSSLELGDSALYFCASSDGTGGRGYTFGSGTRLTVV.

The rearrangement links TRBV19 to TRBJ2-7; TRBD2 aligns across 7 bases. J lost 3 bases, V lost 11 bases, and 7 bases had no gene match. Germline V lookup: CDR1 LNHDA, CDR2 SQIVND (reference sequence). CDR3 size: 12 residues. CDR3 nucleotide sequence: TGTGCCGTTGGGGGGGGGATCTACGAGCAGTACTTC. It encodes CAVGGGIYEQYF.

The chain has TRBV29-1 and TRBJ2-7; 7 bases align to TRBD1. There are 14 residues in the CDR3. Trimming at V came to 6 bases and at J to 0 bases, leaving 8 bases not matched to a gene. Germline CDR1 is SQVTM and CDR2 is ANQGSEA. The CDR3 DNA sequence: TGCAGCGTCGAGGACAGGCCCTTCTCCTACGAGCAGTACTTC. This sequence encodes CSVEDRPFSYEQYF.

V and J are TRBV2 and TRBJ1-2; D unresolved. There are 12 residues in the CDR3. Trimming cost V 0 bases and J 8 bases, with 7 bases left between them. Germline assignment: CDR1 SNHLY and CDR2 FYNNEI. The CDR3 coding sequence is TGTGCCAGCAGTGAAGCGGCGGGAGGCTACACCTTC. Amino acid sequence: CASSEAAGGYTF.

This clone occurred a few times. The chain links TRBV18 to TRBJ1-2; unclear D gene. The germline CDR1 and CDR2 sequences are KGHSH and LQKENI. The CDR3 is made up of 15 amino acids. Trimming removed 2 bases at V and 8 bases at J, with 18 bases between. DNA of the CDR3: TGTGCCAGCTCACCAACTCCGGGAAATGAGTTGGGCTACACCTTC. This codes for CASSPTPGNELGYTF.

This clone was seen just once. Different DNA sequences within this sample yield the same CDR3. The CDR3 here is CAWSVQVYEQYF. CDR3 in DNA: TGTGCCTGGAGTGTACAAGTCTACGAGCAGTACTTC. The chain uses TRBV30 and TRBJ2-7; D not resolved. This CDR3 has 12 amino acids. Trimming removed 0 bases from V and 3 bases from J, with 6 bases in between. Germline V CDR1 and CDR2: GTSNPN, SVGIG (reference sequence). Full variable domain (remainder filled in from reference TRBV30 and TRBJ2-7): SQTIHQWPATLVQPVGSPLSLECTVEGTSNPNLYWYRQAAGRGLQLLFYSVGIGQISSEVPQNLSASRPQDRQFILSSKKLLLSDSGFYLCAWSVQVYEQYFGPGTRLTVT.

This clone came up a few times. Other DNA sequences from this sample encode an identical CDR3 as well. J is TRBJ1-4 and V is TRBV5-4; 8 nucleotides align to TRBD1. The CDR3 runs 17 residues. The trim removed 1 base at V and 5 bases at J, leaving 10 bases unmatched. Germline CDR1 SGHNT, CDR2 YYREEE (reference sequence). The CDR3 nucleotides are TGTGCCAGCAGCTTGTCCCGGGACAGGAAGTCGAATGAAAAACTGTTTTTT. Its translation: CASSLSRDRKSNEKLFF.

In this sample, this clone turned up a few times. V and J are TRBV5-4 and TRBJ2-7; D remains unclear. The CDR3 spans 15 residues. V shed 0 bases and J shed 5 bases, with 15 bases lying between them. The germline gives CDR1 SGHNT, CDR2 YYREEE (reference sequence). CDR3 DNA sequence: TGTGCCAGCAGCTTGGACTGGTCCCTATCCAACGAGCAGTACTTC. It is translated as CASSLDWSLSNEQYF. The variable domain in full, with the rest retrieved from reference TRBV5-4 and TRBJ2-7, is ETGVTQSPTHLIKTRGQQVTLRCSSQSGHNTVSWYQQALGQGPQFIFQYYREEENGRGNFPPRFSGLQFPNYSSELNVNALELDDSALYLCASSLDWSLSNEQYFGPGTRLTVT.

V is TRBV2 and J is TRBJ1-2, with D possibly matching TRBD1 (6 bases). The ends were cut back, 6 bases at V and 2 bases at J, with 10 bases in the middle. Germline CDR1 SNHLY, CDR2 FYNNEI. The CDR3 covers 13 residues. The CDR3 coding sequence is TGTGCCAGCAGGGATACAGGGAACTATGGCTACACCTTC. This sequence encodes CASRDTGNYGYTF.

The sample holds one count of this clone. The DNA for the CDR3 is TGTGCCAGCAGCTTGGACAGGGGAGCTGAAAAACTGTTTTTT. It yields the protein CASSLDRGAEKLFF. The V gene is TRBV5-5, the J gene TRBJ1-4, with 7 bases fitting TRBD1. Per the germline V gene, CDR1 is SGHKS and CDR2 is YYEKEE (reference sequence). With 0 bases clipped from V and 7 bases from J, the junction kept 3 bases outside the gene matches. CDR3 length: 14 amino acids. Using reference TRBV5-5 and TRBJ1-4 for the parts outside the CDR3, the full variable domain is DAGVTQSPTHLIKTRGQQVTLRCSPISGHKSVSWYQQVLGQGPQFIFQYYEKEERGRGNFPDRFSARQFPNYSSELNVNALLLGDSALYLCASSLDRGAEKLFFGSGTQLSVL.